This is a list of T cell receptor beta chains from one sample in a study of shared clonotypes between healthy human individuals. Sequenced by immunoSEQ multiplex PCR; TCRdb stores in-frame clones only, minus some. This sample yields a few million clones, of which more than 80% are seen a single time; over 0.12% belongs to the top ten. The specimen was naive CD4+ T cells sorted from blood. Every receptor here comes from a man between 18 and 35 years old in good health. The CDR3 runs from the conserved cysteine through the conserved F or W. The order of the fields is clone size, J gene, D gene, V gene, CDR3 protein, CDR3 DNA. D genes are given only for firm matches. The listing skips clone size in some rows; elsewhere it reads once, few, many or a size class.

.	TRBJ1-1	.	TRBV28	CASSWGLNTEAFF	TGTGCCAGCAGTTGGGGTTTGAACACTGAAGCTTTCTTT
.	TRBJ2-1	TRBD2	TRBV15	CATSRVGTSGGNEQFF	TGTGCCACCAGCAGAGTGGGGACTAGCGGGGGAAATGAGCAGTTCTTC
.	TRBJ2-1	TRBD2	TRBV5-4	CASSSQTSGTYNEQFF	TGTGCCAGCAGCTCGCAGACTAGCGGGACCTACAATGAGCAGTTCTTC
.	TRBJ2-7	.	TRBV19	CASSIEGSSPGPYEQYF	TGTGCCAGTAGTATAGAAGGTAGTTCTCCTGGTCCCTACGAGCAGTACTTC
.	TRBJ1-4	.	TRBV27	CASGEGISTNEKLFF	TGTGCCAGCGGAGAGGGGATTTCAACTAATGAAAAACTGTTTTTT
.	TRBJ2-5	TRBD1	TRBV5-4	CACRDRGPETQYF	TGTGCCTGCAGGGACAGGGGGCCTGAGACCCAGTACTTC
.	TRBJ2-4	TRBD1	TRBV29-1	CSVEVGGIAKNIQYF	TGCAGCGTTGAAGTAGGGGGCATAGCCAAAAACATTCAGTACTTC
.	TRBJ1-4	TRBD1	TRBV6-1	CASSEAYGQGEKLFF	TGTGCCAGCAGTGAAGCGTACGGACAGGGGGAAAAACTGTTTTTT
.	TRBJ1-6	.	TRBV27	CASSLEVINSPLHF	TGTGCCAGCAGTTTGGAAGTTATTAATTCACCCCTCCACTTT
few	TRBJ1-6	.	TRBV2	CARGDPGPGRVDNSPLHF	TGTGCCAGGGGCGATCCAGGGCCCGGGAGAGTCGATAATTCACCCCTCCACTTT
.	TRBJ2-7	TRBD2	TRBV10-3	CASSRTPGTSDSYEQYF	TGTGCCAGCAGCCGGACCCCCGGGACTAGCGACTCCTACGAGCAGTACTTC
.	TRBJ1-1	.	TRBV28	CASRPHSGRMNTEAFF	TGTGCCAGCAGACCTCACAGCGGACGGATGAACACTGAAGCTTTCTTT
.	TRBJ1-1	.	TRBV7-2	CASSPNPGDEAFF	TGTGCCAGCAGCCCAAATCCAGGGGATGAAGCTTTCTTT
.	TRBJ2-7	.	TRBV6-5	CASSLPGRSVEQYF	TGTGCCAGCAGCCTACCCGGGAGATCGGTCGAGCAGTACTTC
.	TRBJ2-4	TRBD1	TRBV6-1	CASSENRQGLAKNIQYF	TGTGCCAGCAGTGAGAACAGACAGGGCTTAGCCAAAAACATTCAGTACTTC
.	TRBJ1-1	TRBD1	TRBV9	CASSPSDREDTEAFF	TGTGCCAGCAGCCCCTCGGACAGGGAAGACACTGAAGCTTTCTTT